The rows below give T cell receptor beta chains drawn from one sample of a study of cytomegalovirus exposure and HLA in healthy donors. Produced via immunoSEQ multiplex PCR; TCRdb's table is partial and in-frame only. The sample contains around 120,000 clones, roughly 88% of which appear only once. The sequencing sample was made of PBMCs. The receptors here all came from a man in his fifties or sixties in good health and CMV-seronegative. The CDR3 runs from the conserved cysteine through the conserved F or W. A D gene is named only where the DNA matches it firmly. The listing skips clone size in some rows; elsewhere it reads once, few, many or a size class.

>TRBV18|TRBJ2-7|-|-
CASSPRQAAAYEQYF
TGTGCCAGCTCACCGCGACAGGCCGCCGCCTACGAGCAGTACTTC
>TRBV18|TRBJ1-2|-|TRBD1
CASSPAGQGANGYTF
TGTGCCAGCTCACCAGCAGGACAGGGGGCTAATGGCTACACCTTC
>TRBV27|TRBJ2-7|few|-
CASSLSSQGAYEQYF
TGTGCCAGCAGTTTATCGTCACAGGGAGCTTACGAGCAGTACTTC
>TRBV5-6|TRBJ1-1|-|TRBD1
CASSQYRGSTEAFF
TGTGCCAGCAGCCAATACAGGGGGAGCACTGAAGCTTTCTTT
>TRBV15|TRBJ1-4|-|TRBD1
CATSVNRGTNEKLFF
TGTGCCACCAGCGTGAACAGGGGAACTAATGAAAAACTGTTTTTT
>TRBV5-1|TRBJ2-1|-|-
CASSLGTVYNEQFF
TGCGCCAGCAGCTTGGGGACAGTCTACAATGAGCAGTTCTTC
>TRBV5-1|TRBJ2-2|-|TRBD2
CASSGTSGGNTGELFF
TGCGCCAGCAGCGGGACTAGCGGGGGTAACACCGGGGAGCTGTTTTTT
>TRBV7-9|TRBJ2-5|-|-
CASSVPIIETQYF
TGTGCCAGCAGCGTACCTATCATTGAGACCCAGTACTTC
>TRBV4-3|TRBJ2-7|-|TRBD2
CASSQEARGAYEQYF
TGCGCCAGCAGCCAAGAAGCCCGGGGGGCCTACGAGCAGTACTTC
>TRBV14|TRBJ2-7|-|-
CASSQGRGNSYEQYF
TGTGCCAGCAGCCAAGGCAGGGGAAACTCCTACGAGCAGTACTTC
>TRBV4-3|TRBJ2-2|-|TRBD2
CASSQLAGVTTGELFF
TGCGCCAGCAGCCAACTAGCGGGGGTGACCACCGGGGAGCTGTTTTTT
>TRBV10-1|TRBJ2-7|-|TRBD1
CASSDGTGPYEQYF
TGCGCCAGCAGTGATGGGACAGGACCCTACGAGCAGTACTTC
>TRBV4-1|TRBJ1-5|-|-
CASSQTGLINQPQHF
TGCGCCAGCAGCCAAACGGGACTGATCAATCAGCCCCAGCATTTT
>TRBV5-1|TRBJ1-1|-|-
CASSLSENTEAFF
TGCGCCAGCAGCCTTAGCGAAAACACTGAAGCTTTCTTT
>TRBV9|TRBJ2-3|-|TRBD1
CASSPREGAIEITQYF
TGTGCCAGCAGCCCCCGAGAGGGGGCGATTGAAATAACGCAGTATTTT
>TRBV6-5|TRBJ2-7|-|TRBD2
CASSYSTSGGYEQYF
TGTGCCAGCAGTTACTCGACTAGCGGGGGGTACGAGCAGTACTTC
>TRBV4-1|TRBJ1-1|once|-
CASSRAVSSNTEAFF
TGCGCCAGCAGCCGTGCGGTCTCCTCGAACACTGAAGCTTTCTTT
>TRBV10-3|TRBJ1-2|-|TRBD1
CAISRQGSNYGYTF
TGTGCCATCAGCCGACAGGGATCTAACTATGGCTACACCTTC
>TRBV5-1|TRBJ1-1|-|TRBD1
CASSLTGPDRGRPEAFF
TGCGCCAGCAGCTTGACGGGCCCTGACAGGGGGCGGCCTGAAGCTTTCTTT
>TRBV21-1|TRBJ1-5|-|-
CASSKERAGNSNQPQHF
TGTGCCAGCAGCAAAGAAAGGGCCGGGAATAGCAATCAGCCCCAGCATTTT
>TRBV4-1|TRBJ1-6|once|TRBD1
CASSQVGQGLGYNSPLHF
TGCGCCAGCAGCCAAGTCGGACAGGGATTAGGGTATAATTCACCCCTCCACTTT
>TRBV27|TRBJ1-6|-|-
CASRLTGNGRLPPLHF
TGTGCCAGCAGGCTAACAGGGAACGGTAGGCTTCCACCCCTCCACTTT
>TRBV6-1|TRBJ2-1|-|TRBD1
CASSWDRGNEQFF
TGTGCCAGCAGCTGGGACAGGGGAAATGAGCAGTTCTTC
>TRBV10-3|TRBJ2-5|-|-
CAISEGGLQETQYF
TGTGCCATCAGTGAGGGCGGGCTACAAGAGACCCAGTACTTC
>TRBV7-8|TRBJ2-5|-|-
CASAGRSRSSPQETQYF
TGTGCCAGCGCTGGCCGCTCTAGGTCTTCCCCTCAAGAGACCCAGTACTTC
>TRBV4-1|TRBJ1-1|-|-
CASSPSRQLEAFF
TGCGCCAGCAGCCCCTCTAGACAGCTAGAAGCTTTCTTT
>TRBV11-2|TRBJ1-1|-|-
CASSLIMNTEAFF
TGTGCCAGCAGCTTAATCATGAACACTGAAGCTTTCTTT
>TRBV6-6|TRBJ1-1|-|TRBD1
CASSHPLQGQDTEAFF
TGTGCCAGCAGTCACCCTCTACAGGGGCAGGACACTGAAGCTTTCTTT
>TRBV6-1|TRBJ2-7|-|TRBD2
CASRRTSGSYEQYF
TGTGCCAGCAGGAGGACTAGCGGCTCCTACGAGCAGTACTTC
>TRBV29-1|TRBJ2-3|-|-
CSAASVGGFTDTQYF
TGCAGCGCCGCCTCTGTGGGGGGATTCACAGATACGCAGTATTTT
>TRBV19|TRBJ2-7|-|-
CASSIAGPGRGEQYF
TGTGCCAGTAGTATCGCGGGCCCAGGTCGTGGGGAGCAGTACTTC
>TRBV7-9|TRBJ2-5|-|-
CASSLTSGSETQYF
TGTGCCAGCAGCTTAACCTCGGGGTCGGAGACCCAGTACTTC
>TRBV27|TRBJ1-4|-|-
CASSPRTISNEKLFF
TGTGCCAGCAGTCCCCGGACAATTTCTAATGAAAAACTGTTTTTT